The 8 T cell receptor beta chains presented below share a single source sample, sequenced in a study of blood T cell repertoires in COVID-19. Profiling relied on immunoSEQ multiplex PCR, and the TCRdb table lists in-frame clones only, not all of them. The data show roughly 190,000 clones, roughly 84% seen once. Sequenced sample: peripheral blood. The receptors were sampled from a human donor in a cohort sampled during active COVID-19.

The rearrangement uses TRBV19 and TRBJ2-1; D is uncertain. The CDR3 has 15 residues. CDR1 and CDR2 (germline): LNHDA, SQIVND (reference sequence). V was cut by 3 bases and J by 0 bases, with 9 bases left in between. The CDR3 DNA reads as TGTGCCAGTAGTATGGAGTGGAGCTCCTACAATGAGCAGTTCTTC. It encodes CASSMEWSSYNEQFF.

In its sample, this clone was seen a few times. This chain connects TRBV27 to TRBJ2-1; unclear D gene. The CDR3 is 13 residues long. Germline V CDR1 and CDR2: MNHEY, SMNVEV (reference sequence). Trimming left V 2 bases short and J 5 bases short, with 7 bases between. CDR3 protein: CASSLGIHNEQFF. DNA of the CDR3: TGTGCCAGCAGTTTAGGCATACACAATGAGCAGTTCTTC.

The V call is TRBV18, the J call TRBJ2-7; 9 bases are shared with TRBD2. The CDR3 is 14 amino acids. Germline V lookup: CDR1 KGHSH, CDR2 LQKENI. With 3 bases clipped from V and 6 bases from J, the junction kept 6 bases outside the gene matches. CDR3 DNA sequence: TGTGCCAGCTCACCTCAGCGGGAGGTAGCCGAGCAGTACTTC. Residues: CASSPQREVAEQYF.

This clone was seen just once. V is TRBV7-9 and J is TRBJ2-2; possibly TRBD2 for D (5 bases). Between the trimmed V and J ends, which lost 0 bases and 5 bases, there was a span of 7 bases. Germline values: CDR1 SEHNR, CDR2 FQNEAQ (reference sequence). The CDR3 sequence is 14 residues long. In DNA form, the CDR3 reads TGTGCCAGCAGCTTAGCGCGGGCAACCGGGGAGCTGTTTTTT. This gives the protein CASSLARATGELFF.

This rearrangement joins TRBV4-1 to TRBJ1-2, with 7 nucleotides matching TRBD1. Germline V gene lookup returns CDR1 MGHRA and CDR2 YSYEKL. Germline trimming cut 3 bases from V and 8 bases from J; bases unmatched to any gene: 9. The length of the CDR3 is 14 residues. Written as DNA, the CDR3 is TGCGCCAGCAGCCACCTCGCGACAGGGTACGGCTACACCTTC. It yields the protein CASSHLATGYGYTF.

This CDR3 reads CASSQGAAGYIQYF. The CDR3 DNA sequence: TGTGCCAGCAGCCAGGGGGCCGCCGGGTACATTCAGTACTTC. The chain carries TRBV3-1 (or the pseudogene TRBV3-2) and TRBJ2-4; D might be TRBD1 (6 bases). The length of the CDR3 is 14 residues. CDR1 and CDR2 from the germline V gene are LGHDT and YNNKEL (reference sequence). Trimming took off 3 bases at V and 8 bases at J, with 14 bases between the two ends.

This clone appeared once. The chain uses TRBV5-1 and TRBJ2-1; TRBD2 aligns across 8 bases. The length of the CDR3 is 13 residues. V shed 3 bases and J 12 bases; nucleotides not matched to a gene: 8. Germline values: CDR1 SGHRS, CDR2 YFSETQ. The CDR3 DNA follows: TGCGCCAGCAGCTCTGGGACTAGTTTGTGGCAGTTCTTC. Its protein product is CASSSGTSLWQFF.

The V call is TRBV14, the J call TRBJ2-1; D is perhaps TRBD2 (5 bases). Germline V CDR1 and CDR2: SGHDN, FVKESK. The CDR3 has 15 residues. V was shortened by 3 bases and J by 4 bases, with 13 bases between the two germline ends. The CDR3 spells CASSHRADSYNEQFF. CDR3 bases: TGTGCCAGCAGCCACCGAGCGGACTCGTACAATGAGCAGTTCTTC.